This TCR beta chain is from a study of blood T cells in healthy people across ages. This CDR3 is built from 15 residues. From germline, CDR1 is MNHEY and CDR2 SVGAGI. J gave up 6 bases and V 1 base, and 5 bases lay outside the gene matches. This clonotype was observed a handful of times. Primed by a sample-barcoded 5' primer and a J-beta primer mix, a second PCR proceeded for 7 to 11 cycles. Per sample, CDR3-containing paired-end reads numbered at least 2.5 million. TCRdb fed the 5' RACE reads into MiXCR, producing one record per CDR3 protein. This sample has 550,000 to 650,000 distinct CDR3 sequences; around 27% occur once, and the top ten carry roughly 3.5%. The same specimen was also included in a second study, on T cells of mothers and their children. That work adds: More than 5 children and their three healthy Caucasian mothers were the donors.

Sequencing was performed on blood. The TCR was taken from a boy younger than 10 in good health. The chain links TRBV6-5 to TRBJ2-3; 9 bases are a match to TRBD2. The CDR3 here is CASSYLRGGDDTQYF. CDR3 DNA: TGTGCCAGCAGTTACTTGCGGGGGGGCGACGATACGCAGTATTTT.